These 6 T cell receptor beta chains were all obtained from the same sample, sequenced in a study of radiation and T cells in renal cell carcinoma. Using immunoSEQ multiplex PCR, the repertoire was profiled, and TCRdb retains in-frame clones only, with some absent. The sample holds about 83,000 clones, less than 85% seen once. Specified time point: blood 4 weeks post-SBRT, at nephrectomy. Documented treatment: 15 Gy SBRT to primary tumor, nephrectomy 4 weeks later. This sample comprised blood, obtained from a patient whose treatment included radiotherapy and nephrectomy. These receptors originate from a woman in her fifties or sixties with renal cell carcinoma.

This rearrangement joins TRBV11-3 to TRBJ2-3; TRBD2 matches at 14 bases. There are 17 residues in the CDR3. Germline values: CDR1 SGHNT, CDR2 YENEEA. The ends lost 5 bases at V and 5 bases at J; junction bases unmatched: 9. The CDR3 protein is CASSPKTSGRAVDTQYF. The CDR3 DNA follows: TGTGCCAGCAGCCCCAAGACTAGCGGGAGGGCCGTAGATACGCAGTATTTT.

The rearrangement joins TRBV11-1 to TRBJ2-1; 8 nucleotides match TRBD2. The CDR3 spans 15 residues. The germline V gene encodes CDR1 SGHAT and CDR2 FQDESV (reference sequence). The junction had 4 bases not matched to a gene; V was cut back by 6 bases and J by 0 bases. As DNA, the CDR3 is TGTGCCAGCAGTCTAGCGGGTAGCTCCTACAATGAGCAGTTCTTC. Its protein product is CASSLAGSSYNEQFF. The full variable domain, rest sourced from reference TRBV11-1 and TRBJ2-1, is EAEVAQSPRYKITEKSQAVAFWCDPISGHATLYWYRQILGQGPELLVQFQDESVVDDSQLPKDRFSAERLKGVDSTLKIQPAELGDSAMYLCASSLAGSSYNEQFFGPGTRLTVL.

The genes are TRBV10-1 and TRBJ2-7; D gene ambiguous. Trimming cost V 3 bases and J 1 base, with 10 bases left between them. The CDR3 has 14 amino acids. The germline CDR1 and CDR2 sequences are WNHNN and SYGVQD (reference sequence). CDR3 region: CASSDRFISYEQYF. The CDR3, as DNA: TGCGCCAGCAGTGACCGTTTTATTTCCTACGAGCAGTACTTC.

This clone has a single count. The CDR3 sequence: CSAQQASGNTIYF. CDR3 sequence (DNA): TGCAGCGCCCAGCAGGCCTCTGGAAACACCATATATTTT. J is TRBJ1-3 and V is TRBV29-1; unclear D gene. Looked up from germline, CDR1 is SQVTM and CDR2 is ANQGSEA. Trimming cost V 7 bases and J 0 bases, with 10 bases left between them. The CDR3 has 13 amino acids.

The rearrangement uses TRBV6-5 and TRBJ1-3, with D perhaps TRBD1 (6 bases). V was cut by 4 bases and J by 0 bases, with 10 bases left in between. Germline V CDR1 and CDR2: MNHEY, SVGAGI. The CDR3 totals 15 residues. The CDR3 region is CASSSTGNSGNTIYF. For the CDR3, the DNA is TGTGCCAGCAGTTCCACAGGGAACTCTGGAAACACCATATATTTT.

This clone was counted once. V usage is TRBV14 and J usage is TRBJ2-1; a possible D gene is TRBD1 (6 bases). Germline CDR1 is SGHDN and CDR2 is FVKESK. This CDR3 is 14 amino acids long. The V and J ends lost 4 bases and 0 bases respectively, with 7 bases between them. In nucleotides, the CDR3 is TGTGCCAGCAGCCTAGGGGGCTCCTACAATGAGCAGTTCTTC. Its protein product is CASSLGGSYNEQFF.